This TCR beta chain derives from a study of human T cells and chemical hapten exposure. Across the study: While the approximately 24-week study was under way, patients received diphenylcyclopropenone on the scalp every week.

Unique molecular identifiers were affixed to discrete cDNA molecules within the library. TCRdb analysed the RACE reads with MiXCR anew, one entry per CDR3 protein. The sample lists approximately 86,000 distinct CDR3 sequences, roughly 11% occurring once. The V and J ends lost 2 bases and 0 bases respectively, with 16 bases between them. CDR3 size: 17 residues. Germline V CDR1 and CDR2: SGHAT, FQDESV (reference sequence). Study observations and caveats: The donors suffered from alopecia, so their immune response may not match that of healthy people.

This clonotype has just a few counts. Its matching antigen is unknown. Indicated time point: patch test 3, about 24 weeks after DPC sensitization. Treatment here: therapeutic diphenylcyclopropenone sensitization with weekly scalp DPC. The sequencing here drew on whole blood, taken in connection with sensitization to the hapten diphenylcyclopropenone (DPC). The source of this sequence is a woman aged 25-40 years with alopecia areata. Some clones in this sample may be carry-over from other donors' samples. The rearrangement joins TRBV11-1 to TRBJ1-1, with TRBD1 as a possible D gene (6 bases). The CDR3 loop reads CASSLFGQGFMNTEAFF. CDR3 nucleotide sequence: TGTGCCAGCAGCTTATTCGGCCAGGGGTTCATGAACACTGAAGCTTTCTTT. Combining the CDR3 with reference TRBV11-1 and TRBJ1-1 gives the whole variable domain EAEVAQSPRYKITEKSQAVAFWCDPISGHATLYWYRQILGQGPELLVQFQDESVVDDSQLPKDRFSAERLKGVDSTLKIQPAELGDSAMYLCASSLFGQGFMNTEAFFGQGTRLTVV.